The clone carrying this T cell receptor beta chain was detected only once. Measured with immunoSEQ multiplex PCR; TCRdb has only the in-frame clones, and not every one. The repertoire holds about 90,000 clones, with over 75% as singletons. This sample is drawn from a study of T cell responses to AZD1222 COVID-19 vaccine. The V gene's germline CDR1 is MNHEY and CDR2 SVGAGI. The CDR3 consists of 15 residues. Deletions cut 0 bases from V and 3 bases from J, with 11 bases between. Both about-4-week and about-12-week second-dose recipients were combined. Source: peripheral blood, taken 28 days after the second AZD1222 dose. The rearrangement joins TRBV6-5 to TRBJ1-1; D is possibly TRBD1 (5 bases). The receptor was isolated from an adult who received the AZD1222 COVID-19 vaccine. The CDR3 reads CASSYSWGADTEAFF. CDR3 nucleotide sequence: TGTGCCAGCAGTTACTCATGGGGCGCGGACACTGAAGCTTTCTTT.